This section outlines one T cell receptor beta chain sequence together with its context. Its antigen is not identified. The sample originates from a study of a mutant IDH1 vaccine in newly diagnosed glioma. Study-wide background: Vaccines were first given 4-6 weeks after radiotherapy alone, or with temozolomide cycles. Antecedent treatment encompassed radiotherapy, temozolomide, or their combination; the majority received both. Findings and limits, study-wide: Patients mounted vaccine-induced immune responses in roughly 93% of cases. Pseudoprogression seemed unlinked to shifts in top peripheral T cell clonotypes.

Time point specified: week 23, last vaccination. Doses of 300 ug of mutant IDH1 20-mer peptide were given with topical imiquimod. J was trimmed by 2 bases and V by 0 bases; bases with no gene match: 3. The CDR3 has 15 amino acids. Germline V gene lookup returns CDR1 LGHNA and CDR2 YNFKEQ. Sequencing used immunoSEQ multiplex PCR; TCRdb keeps in-frame clones, though not all of them. The sample yields about 20,000 clones, around 80% seen once. This TCR derives from a man aged 25-40 years with glioma. The V and J genes are TRBV4-2 and TRBJ2-5, with TRBD1 matching 7 bases. The specimen comprised PBMCs, sampled from a glioma patient whose treatment included an IDH1 peptide vaccine. Written as DNA, the CDR3 is TGTGCCAGCAGCCAAGAACAGGGGTTGCAAGAGACCCAGTACTTC. Translated, it gives CASSQEQGLQETQYF.